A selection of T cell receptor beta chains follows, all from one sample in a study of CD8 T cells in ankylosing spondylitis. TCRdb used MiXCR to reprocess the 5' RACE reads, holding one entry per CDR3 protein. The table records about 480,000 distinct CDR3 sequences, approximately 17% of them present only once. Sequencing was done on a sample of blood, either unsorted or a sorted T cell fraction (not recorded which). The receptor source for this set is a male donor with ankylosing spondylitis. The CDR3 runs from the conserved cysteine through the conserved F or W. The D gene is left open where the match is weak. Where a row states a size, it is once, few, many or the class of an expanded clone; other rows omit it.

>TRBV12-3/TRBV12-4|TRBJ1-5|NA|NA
CASRRDHNQPQHF
TGTGCCAGCAGGCGGGACCACAATCAGCCCCAGCATTTT
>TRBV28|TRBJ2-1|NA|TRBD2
CASRLAGILYNEQFF
TGTGCCAGCAGATTAGCGGGGATTCTCTACAATGAGCAGTTCTTC
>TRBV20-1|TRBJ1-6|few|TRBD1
CSARPWTGGNSPLHF
TGCAGTGCTAGACCCTGGACAGGGGGCAATTCACCCCTCCACTTT
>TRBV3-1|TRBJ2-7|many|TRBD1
CASSFHRTGAYEQYF
TGTGCCAGCAGCTTTCATAGGACAGGAGCCTACGAGCAGTACTTC
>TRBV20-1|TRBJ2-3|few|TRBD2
CSALLAGGADTQYF
TGCAGTGCTTTATTAGCGGGGGGGGCAGATACGCAGTATTTT
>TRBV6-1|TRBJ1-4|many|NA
CASSEEGDNLF
TGTGCCAGCAGTGAAGAGGGGGACAACCTTTTT
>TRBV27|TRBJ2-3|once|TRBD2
CASSLSGLAGRADTQYF
TGTGCCAGCAGCCTGTCCGGACTAGCGGGGAGGGCAGATACGCAGTATTTT
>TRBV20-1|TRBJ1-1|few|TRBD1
CSAKGQWDLNTEAFF
TGCAGTGCCAAGGGACAGTGGGATTTGAACACTGAAGCTTTCTTT
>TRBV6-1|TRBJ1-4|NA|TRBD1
CASRRGTGGEKLFF
TGTGCCAGCAGACGCGGGACAGGGGGGGAAAAACTGTTTTTT
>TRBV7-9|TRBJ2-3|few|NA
CASSPDVTQYF
TGTGCCAGCAGCCCGGACGTTACGCAGTATTTT
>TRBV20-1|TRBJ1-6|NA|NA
CSARNIINSPLHF
TGCAGTGCTAGAAATATAATCAATTCACCCCTCCACTTT
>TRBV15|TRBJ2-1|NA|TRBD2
CATSRGIPSGDGNEQFF
TGTGCCACCAGCAGGGGGATCCCTAGCGGGGATGGGAATGAGCAGTTCTTC
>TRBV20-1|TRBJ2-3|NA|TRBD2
CSAGLAGVRDTQYF
TGCAGTGCTGGACTAGCGGGAGTCAGAGATACGCAGTATTTT
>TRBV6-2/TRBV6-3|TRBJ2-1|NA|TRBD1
CASAKPGQFYNEQFF
TGTGCCAGCGCAAAACCGGGACAGTTCTACAATGAGCAGTTCTTC
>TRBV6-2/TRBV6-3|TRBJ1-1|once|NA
CASSFSRVRGNTEAFF
TGTGCCAGCAGTTTTTCCAGGGTTAGGGGAAACACTGAAGCTTTCTTT
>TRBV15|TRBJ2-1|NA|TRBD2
CATSRKRDSYNEQFF
TGTGCCACCAGCAGGAAGCGGGACTCCTACAATGAGCAGTTCTTC
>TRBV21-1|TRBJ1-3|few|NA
CASHLILGNTIYF
TGTGCCAGCCATCTAATTTTGGGAAACACCATATATTTT
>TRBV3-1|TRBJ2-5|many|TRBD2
CASSQAGGETQYF
TGTGCCAGCAGCCAGGCGGGAGGAGAGACCCAGTACTTC
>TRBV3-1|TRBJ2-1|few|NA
CASSQDTRRTHNEQFF
TGTGCCAGCAGCCAAGATACGCGCAGGACCCACAATGAGCAGTTCTTC
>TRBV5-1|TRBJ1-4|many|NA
CASSLGELATNEKLFF
TGCGCCAGCAGCTTGGGAGAACTTGCAACTAATGAAAAACTGTTTTTT
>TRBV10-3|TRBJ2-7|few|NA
CAISEGAGSSYEQYF
TGTGCCATCAGTGAGGGCGCCGGAAGCTCCTACGAGCAGTACTTC
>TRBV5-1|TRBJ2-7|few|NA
CASSLGPEAYEQYF
TGCGCCAGCAGCTTGGGTCCGGAGGCCTACGAGCAGTACTTC
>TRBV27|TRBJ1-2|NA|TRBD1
CASSTDRGEILNGYTF
TGTGCCAGCAGTACGGACAGGGGCGAAATCCTTAATGGCTACACCTTC
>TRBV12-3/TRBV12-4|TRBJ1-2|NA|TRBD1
CASSFYSRRGNYGYTF
TGTGCCAGCAGTTTTTATTCGCGCAGGGGGAACTATGGCTACACCTTC
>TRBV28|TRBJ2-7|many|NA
CASNMAGPSYEQYF
TGTGCCAGCAATATGGCGGGGCCCTCCTACGAGCAGTACTTC
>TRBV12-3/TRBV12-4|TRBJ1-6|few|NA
CASSLRSLKPLHF
TGTGCCAGCAGTTTAAGAAGCCTTAAGCCCCTCCACTTT
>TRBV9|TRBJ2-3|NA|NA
CASSGSGTTSTDTQYF
TGTGCCAGCAGCGGATCCGGGACGACTAGCACAGATACGCAGTATTTT
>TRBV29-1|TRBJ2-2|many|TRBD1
CSGDRGESGELFF
TGCAGCGGGGACAGGGGAGAGTCCGGGGAGCTGTTTTTT
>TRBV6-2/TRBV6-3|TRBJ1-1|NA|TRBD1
CASSEDRPNTEAFF
TGTGCCAGCAGTGAGGACAGGCCGAACACTGAAGCTTTCTTT
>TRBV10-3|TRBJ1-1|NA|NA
CAIKGGYDTEAFF
TGTGCCATCAAGGGGGGGTATGACACTGAAGCTTTCTTT
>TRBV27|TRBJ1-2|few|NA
CASSYREGYGYTF
TGTGCCAGCAGTTACAGGGAGGGCTATGGCTACACCTTC
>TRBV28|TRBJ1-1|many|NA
CASSSRRTEAFF
TGTGCCAGCAGTTCAAGGAGGACTGAAGCTTTCTTT
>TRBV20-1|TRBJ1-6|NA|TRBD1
CSARDRRINSPLHF
TGCAGTGCCAGGGACAGAAGAATCAATTCACCCCTCCACTTT
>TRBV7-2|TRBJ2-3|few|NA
CASSRSGSTDTQYF
TGTGCCAGCAGCCGAAGCGGGAGCACAGATACGCAGTATTTT
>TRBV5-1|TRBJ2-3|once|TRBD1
CASSTGTANTDTQYF
TGCGCCAGCAGCACCGGGACAGCCAACACAGATACGCAGTATTTT
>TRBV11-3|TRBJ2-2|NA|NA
CASSSPGLGELFF
TGTGCCAGCAGCTCCCCGGGGCTCGGGGAGCTGTTTTTT
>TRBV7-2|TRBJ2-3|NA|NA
CASSWGGSTDTQYF
TGTGCCAGCAGCTGGGGCGGGAGCACAGATACGCAGTATTTT
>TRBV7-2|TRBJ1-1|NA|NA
CASSLALGSVNTEAFF
TGTGCCAGCAGTCTTGCCCTTGGGTCGGTGAACACTGAAGCTTTCTTT
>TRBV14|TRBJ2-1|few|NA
CASSPRWGSRFF
TGTGCCAGCAGCCCGCGGTGGGGGTCGCGGTTCTTC
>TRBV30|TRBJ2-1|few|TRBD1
CAWSGQGSHNEQFF
TGTGCCTGGAGTGGACAGGGGAGCCACAATGAGCAGTTCTTC
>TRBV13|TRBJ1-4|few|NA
CASSSATGRNNEKLFF
TGTGCCAGCAGCTCAGCCACGGGACGGAATAATGAAAAACTGTTTTTT
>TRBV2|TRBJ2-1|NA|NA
CASSERGLNEQFF
TGTGCCAGCAGTGAACGAGGGCTCAATGAGCAGTTCTTC
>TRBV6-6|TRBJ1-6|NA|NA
CASSYEHNSPLHF
TGTGCCAGCAGTTACGAGCATAATTCACCCCTCCACTTT
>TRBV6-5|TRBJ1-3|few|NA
CASSNGGGSSGNTIYF
TGTGCCAGCAGTAACGGGGGGGGCTCCTCTGGAAACACCATATATTTT
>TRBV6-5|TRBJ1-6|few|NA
CASSYSLQLGNSPLHF
TGTGCCAGCAGTTACTCGCTGCAGCTAGGGAATTCACCCCTCCACTTT
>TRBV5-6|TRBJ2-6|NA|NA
CASSLLSGANVLTF
TGTGCCAGCAGCTTACTCTCTGGGGCCAACGTCCTGACTTTC
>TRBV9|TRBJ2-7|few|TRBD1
CASSVGTGHGYEQYF
TGTGCCAGCAGCGTGGGGACAGGGCATGGGTACGAGCAGTACTTC
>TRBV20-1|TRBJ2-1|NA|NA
CSAREGQGRREQFF
TGCAGTGCTAGAGAGGGGCAGGGTCGGAGAGAGCAGTTCTTC
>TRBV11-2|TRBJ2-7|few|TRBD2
CASSGRGSSGLGSYEQYF
TGTGCCAGCAGCGGGCGCGGGTCTAGCGGGTTAGGTTCCTACGAGCAGTACTTC
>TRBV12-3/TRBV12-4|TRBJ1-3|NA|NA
CASSLAFSGNTIYF
TGTGCCAGCAGTTTGGCGTTCTCTGGAAACACCATATATTTT
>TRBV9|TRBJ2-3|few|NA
CASSPETTSTDTQYF
TGTGCCAGCAGCCCAGAGACTACCAGCACAGATACGCAGTATTTT